This T cell receptor (beta chain) was identified in a study of OX40 agonist ivuxolimab in advanced cancers. Overall study context: Having had anti-PD-1, anti-PD-L1 or anti-CTLA-4 therapy before was allowed, and over 35% had some. Partial response was recorded in three patients: one hepatocellular carcinoma and two cutaneous melanoma cases. General observations from the study: Average numbers of expanded clones were greater in CD8+ T cells than in CD4+. Clonal expansion by week 6 occurred in CD4+ and CD8+ blood T cells (at 0.1 to 3.0 mg/kg).

Sequencing used immunoSEQ multiplex PCR; TCRdb keeps in-frame clones, though not all of them. The sample includes about 69,000 clones, roughly nine tenths of them seen just once. Worth noting for this clone: The target antigen is unknown.

Trimming left V 1 base short and J 0 bases short, with 16 bases between. Germline V CDR1 and CDR2: LGHNA, YSLEER. This CDR3 is 18 amino acids long. This sequence joins TRBV4-3 and TRBJ2-1; no firm D call. This specimen consisted of CD4+ or CD8+ T cells sorted from blood, obtained in a trial of the OX40 agonist ivuxolimab. This clonotype originated in an adult with an advanced solid tumor such as melanoma, head and neck, liver or kidney cancer. The CDR3 DNA reads TGCGCCAGCAGCCAAGTAGGAGTGGGCCGCAGCTCCTACAATGAGCAGTTCTTC. Amino acids: CASSQVGVGRSSYNEQFF.